One sample yielded the 30 T cell receptor beta chains listed below, sequenced in a study of blood T cell repertoires in COVID-19. The repertoire was sequenced with immunoSEQ multiplex PCR; TCRdb's copy has only in-frame clones and lacks some. This table holds tens of thousands of clones, roughly four fifths found once. The sequencing input was peripheral blood. These receptors all come from an older woman with acute or convalescent COVID-19.

This clone was detected only once. The chain recombines TRBV5-8 with TRBJ2-3; weak D call: TRBD2 (5 bases). The V gene lost 4 bases and the J gene lost 8 bases, with 11 bases spanning the gap. The V gene's germline CDR1 is SGHTS and CDR2 YDEGEE. CDR3 length: 12 amino acids. This CDR3 reads CASSQLAGTQYF. The CDR3 region has the DNA TGTGCCAGCAGCCAGCTAGCTGGTACGCAGTATTTT. Together with reference TRBV5-8 and TRBJ2-3, the CDR3 gives the full variable domain: EAGVTQSPTHLIKTRGQQATLRCSPISGHTSVYWYQQALGLGLQFLLWYDEGEERNRGNFPPRFSGRQFPNYSSELNVNALELEDSALYLCASSQLAGTQYFGPGTRLTVL.

The chain joins TRBV5-5 to TRBJ2-7, with D possibly TRBD1 on 5 matching bases. The V end was cut by 1 base, the J end by 0 bases, with 11 bases between. Germline CDR1 SGHKS, CDR2 YYEKEE (reference sequence). The CDR3 contains 15 residues. CDR3 nucleotide sequence: TGTGCCAGCAGCTTGTCCCCGGACAACTCCTACGAGCAGTACTTC. This translates into CASSLSPDNSYEQYF. Full variable domain (outside the CDR3, taken from reference TRBV5-5 and TRBJ2-7): DAGVTQSPTHLIKTRGQQVTLRCSPISGHKSVSWYQQVLGQGPQFIFQYYEKEERGRGNFPDRFSARQFPNYSSELNVNALLLGDSALYLCASSLSPDNSYEQYFGPGTRLTVT.

This chain joins TRBV4-2 and TRBJ2-3, with 7 positions matching TRBD1. Trimming at V came to 2 bases and at J to 3 bases, leaving 14 bases not matched to a gene. The CDR3 loop spans 18 amino acids. CDR1 and CDR2 from the germline V gene are LGHNA and YNFKEQ. The CDR3 here is CASSQPRDREPQTDTQYF. In DNA form, the CDR3 reads TGTGCCAGCAGCCAACCCCGGGACAGAGAACCCCAAACAGATACGCAGTATTTT.

This chain links TRBV9 with TRBJ1-6, with TRBD1 identical over 8 bases. This CDR3 comprises 14 residues. Germline V gene sequence: CDR1 SGDLS, CDR2 YYNGEE. With V trimmed by 4 bases and J by 7 bases, 4 bases remained unmatched. Here the CDR3 DNA reads TGTGCCAGCAGCTCCCGACAGGGGAATTCACCCCTCCACTTT. This encodes CASSSRQGNSPLHF.

The V gene is TRBV27, the J gene TRBJ2-1, with a weak D call TRBD2 (5 bases). V was cut by 4 bases and J by 2 bases, with 12 bases left in between. CDR3 length: 15 amino acids. Germline V CDR1 and CDR2: MNHEY, SMNVEV (reference sequence). This CDR3 is CASSSRGAAYNEQFF. The CDR3 DNA is TGTGCCAGCAGTTCCCGGGGAGCGGCCTACAATGAGCAGTTCTTC.

The chain links TRBV9 to TRBJ2-1; the match to TRBD2 covers 8 bases. The CDR3 is 16 amino acids. Unmatched junction bases numbered 7, after V lost 0 bases and J lost 5 bases. Germline loops: CDR1 SGDLS, CDR2 YYNGEE. The chain's CDR3 is CASSVALATSDNEQFF. The CDR3 DNA reads TGTGCCAGCAGCGTAGCTCTTGCGACTAGCGACAATGAGCAGTTCTTC.

The chain couples TRBV4-2 to TRBJ1-1; TRBD1 matches 7 bases. The CDR3 loop spans 15 amino acids. Losses at the gene ends were 5 bases for V and 3 bases for J; bases not matched to a gene: 9. In germline, CDR1 is LGHNA, CDR2 YNFKEQ. The chain's CDR3 is CASSAGQTLDTEAFF. CDR3 DNA: TGTGCCAGCAGCGCGGGACAGACCCTCGACACTGAAGCTTTCTTT.

V gene TRBV7-2 combines with J gene TRBJ2-5, with 14 positions matching TRBD2. The length of the CDR3 is 17 residues. Germline-derived CDR1 and CDR2 are SGHTA and FQGNSA. Trimming at V came to 5 bases and at J to 2 bases, leaving 7 bases not matched to a gene. The CDR3 DNA reads as TGTGCCAGCAGCCCACATGGGACTAGCGGGGGACAAGAGACCCAGTACTTC. As protein: CASSPHGTSGGQETQYF.

The V call is TRBV5-6, the J call TRBJ2-2, with D possibly being TRBD1 (5 bases). The CDR3 totals 15 residues. Germline-derived CDR1 and CDR2 are SGHDT and YYEEEE. V was trimmed by 1 base and J by 7 bases, leaving 14 bases between them. CDR3 in amino acids: CASSLTGRKFGELFF. In DNA, the CDR3 is TGTGCCAGCAGCTTGACAGGAAGGAAATTCGGGGAGCTGTTTTTT.

The rearrangement joins TRBV6-6 to TRBJ1-1; 8 bases are a match to TRBD1. Germline V gene sequence: CDR1 MNHNY, CDR2 SVGAGI (reference sequence). V gave up 7 bases and J gave up 4 bases; unmatched junction bases: 14. The CDR3 is made up of 16 amino acids. The CDR3 protein is CASTGQGAGGGTEAFF. The CDR3 nucleotides are TGTGCCAGCACCGGGCAGGGGGCAGGAGGAGGCACTGAAGCTTTCTTT.

V gene TRBV29-1 combines with J gene TRBJ2-7; no clear D. V lost 4 bases, J lost 5 bases, and 12 bases lay in between. The length of the CDR3 is 12 residues. The germline CDR1 and CDR2 sequences are SQVTM and ANQGSEA. CDR3 sequence (DNA): TGCAGCGTTGGTAGGCTAGGAAACGAGCAGTACTTC. It encodes CSVGRLGNEQYF.

This CDR3 is CASSGTVSYEQYF. Here the CDR3 DNA reads TGTGCCAGTAGTGGGACAGTATCCTACGAGCAGTACTTC. The gene calls are TRBV19 and TRBJ2-7, with 7 bases that match TRBD1. Germline assignment: CDR1 LNHDA and CDR2 SQIVND (reference sequence). This CDR3 spans 13 amino acids. V lost 5 bases and J lost 1; bases outside the gene matches: 2. Full variable domain (outside the CDR3, taken from reference TRBV19 and TRBJ2-7): DGGITQSPKYLFRKEGQNVTLSCEQNLNHDAMYWYRQDPGQGLRLIYYSQIVNDFQKGDIAEGYSVSREKKESFPLTVTSAQKNPTAFYLCASSGTVSYEQYFGPGTRLTVT.

J is TRBJ1-1 and V is TRBV7-2; D is ambiguous. This CDR3 spans 13 amino acids. V was cut by 1 base and J by 4 bases, with 7 bases left in between. The germline V gene has CDR1 SGHTA and CDR2 FQGNSA. The CDR3 nucleotides read TGTGCCAGCAGCTTAGTTTCCAGCACTGAAGCTTTCTTT. This sequence encodes CASSLVSSTEAFF.

The V gene is TRBV7-2, the J gene TRBJ2-7; 8 positions agree with TRBD2. V lost 6 bases to trimming and J lost 3 bases; unmatched junction nucleotides: 7. In germline, CDR1 is SGHTA, CDR2 FQGNSA. The CDR3 spans 14 residues. As DNA, the CDR3 is TGTGCCAGCAGTTTACCGGGGGGGTTCTACGAGCAGTACTTC. Its protein product is CASSLPGGFYEQYF.

The chain carries TRBV7-9 and TRBJ1-4; D is possibly TRBD1 (5 bases). Germline V gene data show CDR1 as SEHNR and CDR2 as FQNEAQ (reference sequence). The CDR3 consists of 15 residues. The germline V and J ends were trimmed by 8 bases and 0 bases, with 13 bases remaining between them. The CDR3 reads CASSSGDSTNEKLFF. The DNA of the CDR3 is TGTGCCAGCTCCTCGGGGGATTCAACTAATGAAAAACTGTTTTTT.

This clone was picked up one time. The chain employs TRBV6-5 and TRBJ2-5; TRBD2 is a possible D gene (5 bases). Germline V lookup: CDR1 MNHEY, CDR2 SVGAGI. The ends were cut back, 4 bases at V and 5 bases at J, with 14 bases in the middle. CDR3 length: 14 amino acids. The CDR3 region is CASSSNRGRETQYF. The DNA for the CDR3 is TGTGCCAGCAGTTCCAATCGGGGTCGCGAGACCCAGTACTTC.

The V call is TRBV18, the J call TRBJ1-2, with D possibly being TRBD1 (6 bases). The V end was cut by 2 bases, the J end by 1 base, with 11 bases between. CDR1 is KGHSH and CDR2 is LQKENI in the germline V gene. CDR3 length equals 15 residues. For the CDR3, the DNA is TGTGCCAGCTCACCAAGTCGACAGGTTAACTATGGCTACACCTTC. The encoded protein is CASSPSRQVNYGYTF.

The chain carries TRBV5-1 and TRBJ1-1, with D possibly matching TRBD1 (6 bases). This CDR3 region has 14 residues. The V gene's germline CDR1 is SGHRS and CDR2 YFSETQ. Trimming left V 4 bases short and J 3 bases short, with 13 bases between. CDR3 sequence reads: CASSPQGSDTEAFF. The CDR3 DNA is TGCGCCAGCAGCCCACAGGGATCGGACACTGAAGCTTTCTTT.

This clone was observed once. The rearrangement uses TRBV5-1 and TRBJ1-2; a possible D gene is TRBD1 (5 bases). V lost 0 bases and J lost 9, with 15 bases in between. The CDR3 is made up of 14 amino acids. CDR1 is SGHRS and CDR2 is YFSETQ in the germline V gene. This CDR3 is CASSLATGFASYTF. Here the CDR3 DNA reads TGCGCCAGCAGCTTGGCAACAGGTTTTGCGAGCTACACCTTC.

The CDR3 DNA reads as TGCGCCAGCAGCTTGCAACAGGGGAACACTGAAGCTTTCTTT. Amino acid sequence: CASSLQQGNTEAFF. V usage is TRBV5-1 and J usage is TRBJ1-1; tentative D call: TRBD1 (6 bases). V was clipped by 1 base and J by 1 base, with 8 bases between them. Germline V gene data show CDR1 as SGHRS and CDR2 as YFSETQ. CDR3 length: 14 residues.

This clone is a singleton in its sample. This sequence joins TRBV5-4 and TRBJ2-1; 8 positions match TRBD2. The CDR3 runs to 16 residues. Per germline, CDR1 SGHNT and CDR2 YYREEE (reference sequence). Trimming cost V 4 bases and J 2 bases; bases outside gene matches: 8. The CDR3 loop reads CASSGISGKTYNEQFF. CDR3 DNA sequence: TGTGCCAGCAGCGGGATTAGCGGGAAGACCTACAATGAGCAGTTCTTC.

The chain couples TRBV21-1 to TRBJ1-2; TRBD1 was called by the table and not checked on the DNA. TRBV21-1 is designated a pseudogene. CDR3 length: 16 residues. CDR3 protein: CASSKPPSQGTGGYTF. As DNA, the CDR3 is TGTGCCAGCAGCAAGCCCCCCAGCCAGGGGACGGGTGGCTACACCTTC.

V and J are TRBV12-3 or TRBV12-4 and TRBJ2-1; TRBD1 is a possible D gene (6 bases). V lost 5 bases and J 13 bases, leaving 12 bases between the germline ends. This CDR3 region has 11 residues. CDR3 loop: CASSVWGPQFF. In DNA, the CDR3 is TGTGCCAGCAGTGTCTGGGGGCCCCAGTTCTTC.

The rearrangement uses TRBV13 and TRBJ2-3, with D perhaps matching TRBD2 (6 bases). V dropped 1 base and J dropped 8 bases, with 22 bases sitting between them. This CDR3 is built from 17 residues. Germline V gene data show CDR1 as PRHDT and CDR2 as FYEKMQ (reference sequence). The CDR3 DNA sequence: TGTGCCAGCAGCTTAGTGGGGGGAGGCCAGAGACACGGTACGCAGTATTTT. It yields the protein CASSLVGGGQRHGTQYF.

The V and J genes are TRBV28 and TRBJ2-7; the match to TRBD2 covers 10 bases. Germline CDR1 and CDR2: MDHEN and SYDVKM. V lost 7 bases and J lost 3; bases outside the gene matches: 6. There are 14 residues in the CDR3. CDR3 DNA sequence: TGTGCCAGCACCCGATCTAGCGGGAGCTACGAGCAGTACTTC. This gives the protein CASTRSSGSYEQYF.

The rearrangement joins TRBV11-2 to TRBJ2-7, with TRBD2 identical over 10 bases. The CDR3 is made up of 12 amino acids. With V trimmed by 8 bases and J by 8 bases, 6 bases remained unmatched. Germline values: CDR1 SGHAT, CDR2 FQNNGV. The CDR3 spells CASQRGGGKQYF. DNA of the CDR3: TGTGCCAGCCAGCGGGGGGGAGGGAAGCAGTACTTC.

The chain has TRBV29-1 and TRBJ2-2, with D possibly TRBD1 on 6 matching bases. Trimming took 6 bases from V and 1 from J, leaving 12 bases between them. CDR3 length: 14 amino acids. Germline V gene data show CDR1 as SQVTM and CDR2 as ANQGSEA. Here the CDR3 reads CSVGADRNTGELFF. The DNA of the CDR3 is TGCAGCGTAGGCGCGGACAGGAACACCGGGGAGCTGTTTTTT.

The V gene is TRBV23-1, the J gene TRBJ2-5; 10 bases fit TRBD1. TRBV23-1 is recorded as an ORF, its role being uncertain. CDR3 size: 16 residues. V lost 7 bases and J lost 5; bases outside the gene matches: 13. This CDR3 is CASTRGRDRGRETQYF. In DNA, the CDR3 is TGCGCCAGCACTCGGGGTCGGGACAGGGGACGGGAGACCCAGTACTTC.

The chain recombines TRBV10-2 with TRBJ2-7; 12 bases are shared with TRBD2. The germline CDR1 and CDR2 sequences are WSHSY and SAAADI. The CDR3 runs 14 residues. The trim removed 6 bases at V and 2 bases at J, leaving 2 bases unmatched. CDR3 bases: TGCGCCAGCAGGGGACTAGCGGGCCCCTACGAGCAGTACTTC. Amino acids: CASRGLAGPYEQYF.

CDR3 nucleotides: TGTGCCAGCATACGGACACCCGGGGAGCTGTTTTTT. It translates to CASIRTPGELFF. This chain connects TRBV28 to TRBJ2-2; D might be TRBD1 (5 bases). Per germline, CDR1 MDHEN and CDR2 SYDVKM. V dropped 7 bases and J dropped 6 bases, with 9 bases sitting between them. This CDR3 is 12 amino acids long.